This T cell receptor beta chain was sequenced in a study of PD-L1 blockade in urothelial cancer. Study summary: Patients initiated atezolizumab at some point between 2014 and 2015 at 1,200 mg intravenously every 3 weeks. Blood was tested 3 weeks (second dose) and 6 weeks into treatment. Blood-derived samples held a median around 140,000 T cells.

This clone showed up just once. The time point is: peripheral blood 6 weeks after treatment start. Between 1 and 8 samples per patient were obtained, pretreatment and on-treatment. Measured with immunoSEQ multiplex PCR; TCRdb has only the in-frame clones, and not every one. The sample gives 95,000 to 130,000 clones, roughly 90% of which show up once; approximately 1.7% is in the top ten. V was shortened by 10 bases and J by 3 bases, with 13 bases between the two germline ends. The CDR3 is made up of 13 amino acids. CDR1 is MDHEN and CDR2 is SYDVKM in the germline V gene. The sequence was collected from a man between 60 and 75 years old with urothelial cancer. The source was PBMCs, collected around atezolizumab (anti-PD-L1) treatment. This rearrangement joins TRBV28 to TRBJ2-4, with D maybe TRBD2 (6 bases). Here the CDR3 reads CATMMGGKNIQYF. DNA of the CDR3: TGTGCCACCATGATGGGGGGCAAAAACATTCAGTACTTC.